The 5 T cell receptor beta chains in this list originate from one sample, sequenced in a study of shared clonotypes between healthy human individuals. Some clones are missing from TCRdb's copy, which holds only in-frame ones; the method was immunoSEQ multiplex PCR. Found here are around 1.6 million clones, approximately 98% of them singletons; the top ten hold about 0.45%. Sequenced sample: naive CD4+ T cells sorted from blood. The sample's subset: CD45RA+ positively selected. The receptor set was obtained from a man between 25 and 39 years old in good health.

A single count supports this clone. The chain combines TRBV10-1 with TRBJ2-3; no reliable D call. The CDR3 covers 15 residues. Germline CDR1 WNHNN, CDR2 SYGVQD (reference sequence). V lost 0 bases, J lost 2 bases, and 9 bases lay in between. The CDR3 loop is CASSESGRNTDTQYF. The CDR3 DNA reads TGCGCCAGCAGTGAGTCCGGCCGGAACACAGATACGCAGTATTTT.

This clone was detected once. V gene TRBV9 combines with J gene TRBJ1-2; TRBD1 matches at 9 bases. Per the germline V gene, CDR1 is SGDLS and CDR2 is YYNGEE. The ends lost 0 bases at V and 8 bases at J; junction bases unmatched: 2. The CDR3 runs to 13 residues. CDR3 region: CASSVDRGRGYTF. CDR3 DNA sequence: TGTGCCAGCAGCGTAGACAGGGGGCGAGGCTACACCTTC.

The chain employs TRBV4-2 and TRBJ1-1; D is uncertain. Germline V gene data show CDR1 as LGHNA and CDR2 as YNFKEQ. This CDR3 comprises 14 residues. Trimming removed 3 bases from V and 3 bases from J, with 11 bases in between. Here the CDR3 reads CASSQILWDTEAFF. CDR3 coding DNA: TGTGCCAGCAGCCAGATCCTGTGGGACACTGAAGCTTTCTTT.

The table lists this clone with a count of one. J is TRBJ2-5 and V is TRBV9; 7 bases are shared with TRBD2. CDR1 is SGDLS and CDR2 is YYNGEE in the germline V gene. The CDR3 has 15 residues. With V trimmed by 0 bases and J by 5 bases, 7 bases remained unmatched. The CDR3 here is CASSVGLARGETQYF. DNA for the CDR3: TGTGCCAGCAGCGTAGGACTAGCTCGGGGGGAGACCCAGTACTTC. The variable domain in full, completed from reference TRBV9 and TRBJ2-5, reads DSGVTQTPKHLITATGQRVTLRCSPRSGDLSVYWYQQSLDQGLQFLIQYYNGEERAKGNILERFSAQQFPDLHSELNLSSLELGDSALYFCASSVGLARGETQYFGPGTRLLVL.

The V call is TRBV7-8, the J call TRBJ2-1; TRBD1 or TRBD2 may be the D gene (5 bases each). Germline V gene sequence: CDR1 SGHVS, CDR2 FQNEAQ. Trimming cost V 8 bases and J 1 base, with 12 bases left between them. CDR3 length: 14 amino acids. The CDR3: CASGGSLSYNEQFF. The CDR3 coding sequence is TGTGCCAGCGGGGGATCATTGTCCTACAATGAGCAGTTCTTC.